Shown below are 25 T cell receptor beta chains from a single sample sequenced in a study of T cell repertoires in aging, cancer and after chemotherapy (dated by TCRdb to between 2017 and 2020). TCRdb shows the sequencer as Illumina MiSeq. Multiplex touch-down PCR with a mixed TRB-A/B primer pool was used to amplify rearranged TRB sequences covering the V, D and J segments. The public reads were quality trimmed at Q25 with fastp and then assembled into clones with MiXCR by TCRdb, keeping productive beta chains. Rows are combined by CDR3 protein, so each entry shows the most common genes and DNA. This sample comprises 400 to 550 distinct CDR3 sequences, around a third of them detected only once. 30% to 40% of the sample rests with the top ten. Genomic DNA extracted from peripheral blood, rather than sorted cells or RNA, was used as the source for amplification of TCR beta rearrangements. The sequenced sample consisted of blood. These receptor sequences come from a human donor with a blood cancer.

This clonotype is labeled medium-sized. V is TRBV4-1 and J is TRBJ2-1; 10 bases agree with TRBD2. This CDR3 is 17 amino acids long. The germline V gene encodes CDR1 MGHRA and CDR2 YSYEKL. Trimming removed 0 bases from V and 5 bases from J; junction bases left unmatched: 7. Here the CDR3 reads CASSQDWASGGNNEQFF. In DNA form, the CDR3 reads TGCGCCAGCAGCCAAGATTGGGCTAGCGGGGGTAACAATGAGCAGTTCTTC.

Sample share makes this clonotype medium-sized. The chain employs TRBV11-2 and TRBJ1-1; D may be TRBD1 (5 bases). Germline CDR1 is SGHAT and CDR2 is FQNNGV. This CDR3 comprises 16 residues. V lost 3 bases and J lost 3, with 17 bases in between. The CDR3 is CASSFREAVGYTEAFF. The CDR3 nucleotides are TGTGCCAGCAGCTTCAGGGAAGCGGTGGGATACACTGAAGCTTTCTTT.

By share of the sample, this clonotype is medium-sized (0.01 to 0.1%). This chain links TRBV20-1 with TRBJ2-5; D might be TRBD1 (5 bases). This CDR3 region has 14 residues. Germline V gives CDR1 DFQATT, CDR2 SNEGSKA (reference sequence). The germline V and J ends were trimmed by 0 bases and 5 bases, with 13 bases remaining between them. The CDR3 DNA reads TGCAGTGCTAGAGACCCAGGGATTCGGGAGACCCAGTACTTC. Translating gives CSARDPGIRETQYF.

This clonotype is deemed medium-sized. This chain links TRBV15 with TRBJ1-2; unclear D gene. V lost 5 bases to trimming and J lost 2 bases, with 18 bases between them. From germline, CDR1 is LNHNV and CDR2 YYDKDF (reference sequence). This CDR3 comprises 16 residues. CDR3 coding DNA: TGTGCCACCAGCGGGGATTGGCCAGGAAGGAACTATGGCTACACCTTC. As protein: CATSGDWPGRNYGYTF.

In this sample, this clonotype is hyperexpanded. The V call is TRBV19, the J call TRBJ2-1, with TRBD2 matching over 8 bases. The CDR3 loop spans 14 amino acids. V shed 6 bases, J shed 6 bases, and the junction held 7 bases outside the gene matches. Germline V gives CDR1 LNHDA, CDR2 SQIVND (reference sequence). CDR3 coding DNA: TGTGCCAGTAGGACCGGGGGGGCAGGCAATGAGCAGTTCTTC. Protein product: CASRTGGAGNEQFF. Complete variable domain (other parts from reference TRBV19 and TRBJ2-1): DGGITQSPKYLFRKEGQNVTLSCEQNLNHDAMYWYRQDPGQGLRLIYYSQIVNDFQKGDIAEGYSVSREKKESFPLTVTSAQKNPTAFYLCASRTGGAGNEQFFGPGTRLTVL.

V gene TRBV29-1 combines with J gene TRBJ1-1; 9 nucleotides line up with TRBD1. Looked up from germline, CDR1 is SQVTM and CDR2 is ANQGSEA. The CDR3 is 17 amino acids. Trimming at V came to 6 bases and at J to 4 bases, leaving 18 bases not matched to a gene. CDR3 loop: CSVSLSKAGTGLTEAFF. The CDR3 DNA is TGCAGCGTGTCCCTATCGAAAGCCGGGACAGGGCTCACTGAAGCTTTCTTT. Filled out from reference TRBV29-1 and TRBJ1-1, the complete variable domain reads SAVISQKPSRDICQRGTSLTIQCQVDSQVTMMFWYRQQPGQSLTLIATANQGSEATYESGFVIDKFPISRPNLTFSTLTVSNMSPEDSSIYLCSVSLSKAGTGLTEAFFGQGTRLTVV.

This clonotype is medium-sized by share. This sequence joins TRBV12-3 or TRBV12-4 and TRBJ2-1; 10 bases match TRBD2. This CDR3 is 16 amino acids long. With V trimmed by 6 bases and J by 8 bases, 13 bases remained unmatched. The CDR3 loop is CASRSPGLAGVYEQFF. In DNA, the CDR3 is TGTGCCAGCAGAAGCCCCGGGCTAGCGGGAGTGTATGAGCAGTTCTTC.

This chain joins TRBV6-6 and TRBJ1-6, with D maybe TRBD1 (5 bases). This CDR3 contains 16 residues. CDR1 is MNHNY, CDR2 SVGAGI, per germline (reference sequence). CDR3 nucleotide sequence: TGTGGCAGTTACTCGGGTTCGCGGGGGGGTAATTCACCCCTCCACTTT. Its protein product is CGSYSGSRGGNSPLHF.

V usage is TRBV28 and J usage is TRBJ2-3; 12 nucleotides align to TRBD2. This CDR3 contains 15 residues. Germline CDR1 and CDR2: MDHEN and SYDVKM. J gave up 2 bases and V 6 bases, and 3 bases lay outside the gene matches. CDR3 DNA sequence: TGTGCCAGCAGGAGGACTAGCGGGGTCACAGATACGCAGTATTTT. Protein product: CASRRTSGVTDTQYF. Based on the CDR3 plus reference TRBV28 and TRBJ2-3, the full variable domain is DVKVTQSSRYLVKRTGEKVFLECVQDMDHENMFWYRQDPGLGLRLIYFSYDVKMKEKGDIPEGYSVSREKKERFSLILESASTNQTSMYLCASRRTSGVTDTQYFGPGTRLTVL.

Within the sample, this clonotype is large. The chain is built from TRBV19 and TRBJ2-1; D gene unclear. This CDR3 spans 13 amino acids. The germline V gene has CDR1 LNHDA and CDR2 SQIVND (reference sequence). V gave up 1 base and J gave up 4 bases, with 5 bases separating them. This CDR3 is CASSIVGYNEQFF. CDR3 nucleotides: TGTGCCAGTAGTATAGTGGGTTACAATGAGCAGTTCTTC.

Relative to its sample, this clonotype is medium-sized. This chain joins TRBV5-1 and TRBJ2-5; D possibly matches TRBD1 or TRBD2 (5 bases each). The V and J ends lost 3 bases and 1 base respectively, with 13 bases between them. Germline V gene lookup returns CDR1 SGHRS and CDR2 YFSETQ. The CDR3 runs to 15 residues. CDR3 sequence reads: CASSYAGGIQETQYF. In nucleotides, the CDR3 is TGCGCCAGCAGCTACGCTGGGGGAATCCAAGAGACCCAGTACTTC.

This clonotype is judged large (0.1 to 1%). The DNA for the CDR3 is TGCAGCGCGGGAGACCAAAACATTCAGTACTTC. It encodes CSAGDQNIQYF. The gene calls are TRBV29-1 and TRBJ2-4, with D perhaps matching TRBD2 (6 bases). Trimming pared 7 bases from V and 5 bases from J, leaving 9 bases between. CDR3 size: 11 residues. CDR1 SQVTM and CDR2 ANQGSEA come from the germline V gene.

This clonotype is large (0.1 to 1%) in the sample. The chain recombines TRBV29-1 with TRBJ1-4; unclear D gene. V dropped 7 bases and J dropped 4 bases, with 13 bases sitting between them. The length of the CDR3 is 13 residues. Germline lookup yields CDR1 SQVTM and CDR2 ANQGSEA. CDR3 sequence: CSAAGGRNEKLFF. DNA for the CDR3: TGCAGCGCCGCGGGAGGCCGTAATGAAAAACTGTTTTTT.

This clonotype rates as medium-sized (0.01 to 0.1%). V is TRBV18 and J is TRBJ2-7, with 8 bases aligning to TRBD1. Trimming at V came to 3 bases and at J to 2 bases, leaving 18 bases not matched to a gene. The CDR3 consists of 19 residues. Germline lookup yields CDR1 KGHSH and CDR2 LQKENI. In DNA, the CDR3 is TGTGCCAGCTCACCGAAGATAATAGTCCGGGACAGGAACACCTACGAGCAGTACGTC. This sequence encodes CASSPKIIVRDRNTYEQYV.

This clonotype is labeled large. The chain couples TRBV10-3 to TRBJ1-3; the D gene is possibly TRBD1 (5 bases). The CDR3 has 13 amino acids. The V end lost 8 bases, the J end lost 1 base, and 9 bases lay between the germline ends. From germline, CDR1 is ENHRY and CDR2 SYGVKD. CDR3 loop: CAIAGRSGNTIYF. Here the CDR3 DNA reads TGTGCCATCGCAGGGCGGTCTGGAAACACCATATATTTT.

The DNA for the CDR3 is TGTGCCAGTAGTATAGGGCCGGTCCGGGGCTTGGGCCCCTACGAGCAGTACTTC. Translated: CASSIGPVRGLGPYEQYF. The V call is TRBV6-1, the J call TRBJ2-7; D is perhaps TRBD1 or TRBD2 (5 bases each). The germline V gene encodes CDR1 MNHNS and CDR2 SASEGT. This CDR3 is built from 18 residues. Trimming pared 9 bases from V and 2 bases from J, leaving 29 bases between.

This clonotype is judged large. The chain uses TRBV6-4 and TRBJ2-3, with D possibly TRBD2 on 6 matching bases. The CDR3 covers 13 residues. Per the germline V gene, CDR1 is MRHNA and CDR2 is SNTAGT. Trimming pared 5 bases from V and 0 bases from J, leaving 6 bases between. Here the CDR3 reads CASSSGSTDTQYF. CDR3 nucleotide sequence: TGTGCCAGCAGTAGCGGGAGCACAGATACGCAGTATTTT.

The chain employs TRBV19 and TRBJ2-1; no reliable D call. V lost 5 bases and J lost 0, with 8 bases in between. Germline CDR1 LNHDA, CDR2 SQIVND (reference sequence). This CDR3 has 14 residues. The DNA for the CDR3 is TGTGCCAGTAGTCACCCCGGCTCCTACAATGAGCAGTTCTTC. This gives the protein CASSHPGSYNEQFF.

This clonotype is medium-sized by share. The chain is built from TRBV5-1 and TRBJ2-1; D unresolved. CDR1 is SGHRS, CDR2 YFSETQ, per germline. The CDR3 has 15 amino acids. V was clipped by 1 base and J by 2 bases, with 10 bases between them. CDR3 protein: CASSLRSTTYNEQFF. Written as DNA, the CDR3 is TGCGCCAGCAGCTTGCGTAGCACAACCTACAATGAGCAGTTCTTC.

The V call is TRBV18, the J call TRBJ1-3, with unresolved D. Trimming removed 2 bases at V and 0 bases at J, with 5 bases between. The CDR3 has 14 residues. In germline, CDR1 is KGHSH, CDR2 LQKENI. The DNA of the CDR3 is TGTGCCAGCTCACCAGGGTTCTCTGGAAACACCATATATTTT. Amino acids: CASSPGFSGNTIYF.

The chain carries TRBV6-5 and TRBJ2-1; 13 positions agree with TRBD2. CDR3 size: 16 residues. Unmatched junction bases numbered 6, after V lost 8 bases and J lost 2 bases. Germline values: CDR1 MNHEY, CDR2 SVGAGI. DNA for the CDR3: TGTGCCAGCCGCGGGACTAGCGGGGTGGCCTACAATGAGCAGTTCTTC. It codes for CASRGTSGVAYNEQFF.

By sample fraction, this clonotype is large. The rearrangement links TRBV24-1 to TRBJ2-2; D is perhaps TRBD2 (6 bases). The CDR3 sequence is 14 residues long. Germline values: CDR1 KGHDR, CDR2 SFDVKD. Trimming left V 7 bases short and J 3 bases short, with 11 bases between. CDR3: CATRGGADTGELFF. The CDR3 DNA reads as TGTGCCACCAGAGGAGGGGCGGACACCGGGGAGCTGTTTTTT.

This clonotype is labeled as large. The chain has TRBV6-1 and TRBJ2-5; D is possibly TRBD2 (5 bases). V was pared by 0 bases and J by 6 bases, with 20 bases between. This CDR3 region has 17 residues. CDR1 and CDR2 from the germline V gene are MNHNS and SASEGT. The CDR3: CASSEAGEGRGIKTQYF. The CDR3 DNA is TGTGCCAGCAGTGAAGCCGGGGAAGGGAGAGGGATAAAGACCCAGTACTTC.

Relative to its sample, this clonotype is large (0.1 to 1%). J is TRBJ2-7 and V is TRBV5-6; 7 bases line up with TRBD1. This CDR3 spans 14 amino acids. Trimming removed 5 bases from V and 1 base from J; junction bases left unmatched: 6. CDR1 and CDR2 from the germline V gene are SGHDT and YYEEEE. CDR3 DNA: TGTGCCAGCAGTATGCAGGGACAGTCCTACGAGCAGTACGTC. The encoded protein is CASSMQGQSYEQYV.

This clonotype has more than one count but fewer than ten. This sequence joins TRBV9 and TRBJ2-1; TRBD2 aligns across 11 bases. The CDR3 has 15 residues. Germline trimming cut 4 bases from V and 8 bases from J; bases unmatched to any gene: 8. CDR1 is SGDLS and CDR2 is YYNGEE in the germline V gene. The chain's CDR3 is CASSPGGLAVHEQFF. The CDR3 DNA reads TGTGCCAGCAGCCCCGGGGGACTAGCGGTCCATGAGCAGTTCTTC.